This TCR beta chain is from a study of human T cells and chemical hapten exposure (dated by TCRdb to the early 2020s). For context, the study as a whole: For sensitization, 2% DPC in acetone was applied to an approximately 2 cm by approximately 2 cm area of upper inner arm skin. Throughout the approximately 24-week study period, patients were also given weekly therapeutic DPC doses on the scalp. Patch tests used Finn chambers with 0.01% DPC on the upper back, scored after 6 days by International Contact Dermatitis Research Group standards. Alopecia areata with under or over 50% scalp involvement, alopecia totalis and alopecia universalis were represented in the patient cohort, which was mostly female. Libraries were combined into a pool for sequencing, and differences in TCR yield between samples came mainly from small differences in library volumes within the pool. The study tracked peripheral blood TCR repertoire changes in vivo during primary and secondary sensitization to the hapten diphenylcyclopropenone (DPC) in alopecia patients. Blood samples were taken from patients before sensitization (week 0) and at 2, 6 and about 24 weeks after DPC sensitization. For TCR sequencing, blood came from 25 to 35 alopecia patients at anywhere from one to four time points (pre-sensitization, 2, 6 and 24 weeks).

Study-wide conclusions, independent of this receptor: Compared with pre-sensitization or healthy control sets, expanded TCRs formed significantly more large CDR3 similarity clusters, which is consistent with antigen-driven responses. DPC sensitization did not change how many TCRs were above 1 in 1000 frequency, and no evidence was found of alterations in global repertoire structure. Repeated subsampling changed both the strength of the expansion versus patch-test correlation and the threshold at which the correlation became significant. Patch test score was positively correlated with the number of PT1 expanded TCRs, with significance at thresholds 8, 16 and 32 but not at 4. Because all patients had alopecia, a presumed autoimmune disease, the immune response of the patients might differ from that of healthy individuals.

To note about this clonotype: There is no known antigen for this receptor. The input lacks base qualities; no much larger clone sits a single base away.

Read against the paper, the sample's time point label means: pre-sensitization, week 0. Reading the label with the study, this specimen's treatment or condition is: therapeutic diphenylcyclopropenone sensitization with weekly scalp DPC. At each patch-test visit, blood was drawn before the patch test was applied. Patients were considered eligible if aged 18 to 70, diagnosed with alopecia and deemed suitable for DPC therapy, and patients were excluded if pregnant. Total RNA was isolated from unfractionated whole blood collected in Tempus Blood RNA tubes. The receptor library was made with RACE. Sequencing was carried out with a NextSeq 500. During library preparation, unique molecular identifiers were attached to individual cDNA molecules so that TCRs could be counted quantitatively and reproducibly. For every blood RNA sample, sequencing covered both the TCR alpha and TCR beta chains. Turning to the authors' computational methods: A median of about 87,000 TCRs per sample was observed, with a range of about 20,000 to 750,000. The Decombinator software suite was used to annotate V, J and CDR3 in the TCR reads. To make PS versus PT1 abundance plots, every sample was subsampled to the same number of TCRs (28,000). TCRs were defined as expanded if absent before sensitization and observed at least eight times at the 2-week time point. TCRdb reprocessing: public reads trimmed at Q25 with fastp, clones called with MiXCR, in-frame beta chains kept. Each record represents a unique CDR3 protein, reported with the most common genes and DNA among its rows. These V and J calls are TCRdb output, not the study's own analysis. Within this sample are roughly 100,000 distinct CDR3 sequences, with approximately 9.9% of them counted one time only. Roughly 3.5% of the sample comes from the top ten.

The clonotype was recovered from a woman in her thirties or forties with alopecia areata. Some clones in this sample may be carry-over from other donors' samples. The source was whole blood, collected in connection with sensitization to the hapten diphenylcyclopropenone (DPC).

The DNA sequence follows: TGCAGCGTTCTTGGACAGGACTACGAGCAGTACTTC. Its protein reads: CSVLGQDYEQYF. This chain joins TRBV29-1 to TRBJ2-7; TRBD1 agrees with 7 junctional bases. Reading from cysteine to phenylalanine, the CDR3 counts 12 amino acids. Solely the CDR3 DNA is kept, with 36 bases framed from the first base. The germline V end is reduced by 5 bases and the J end by 3 bases; junction bases left unmatched: 4. In the germline V gene, CDR1 corresponds to SQVTM and CDR2 to ANQGSEA.